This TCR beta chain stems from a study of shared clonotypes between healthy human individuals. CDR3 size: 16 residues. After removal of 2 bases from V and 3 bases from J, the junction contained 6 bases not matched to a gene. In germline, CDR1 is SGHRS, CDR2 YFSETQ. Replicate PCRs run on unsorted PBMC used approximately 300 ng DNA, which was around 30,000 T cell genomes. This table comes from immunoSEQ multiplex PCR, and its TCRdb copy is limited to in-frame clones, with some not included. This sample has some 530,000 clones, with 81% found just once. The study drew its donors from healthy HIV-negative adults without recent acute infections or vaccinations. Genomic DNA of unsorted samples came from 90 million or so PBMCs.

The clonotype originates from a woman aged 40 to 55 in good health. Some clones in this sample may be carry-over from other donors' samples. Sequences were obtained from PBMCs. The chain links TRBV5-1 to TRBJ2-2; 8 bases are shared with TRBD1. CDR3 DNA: TGCGCCAGCAGCTTTTCAGGGGGCGTAGACACCGGGGAGCTGTTTTTT. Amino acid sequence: CASSFSGGVDTGELFF. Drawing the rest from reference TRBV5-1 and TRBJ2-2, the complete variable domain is KAGVTQTPRYLIKTRGQQVTLSCSPISGHRSVSWYQQTPGQGLQFLFEYFSETQRNKGNFPGRFSGRQFSNSRSEMNVSTLELGDSALYLCASSFSGGVDTGELFFGEGSRLTVL.